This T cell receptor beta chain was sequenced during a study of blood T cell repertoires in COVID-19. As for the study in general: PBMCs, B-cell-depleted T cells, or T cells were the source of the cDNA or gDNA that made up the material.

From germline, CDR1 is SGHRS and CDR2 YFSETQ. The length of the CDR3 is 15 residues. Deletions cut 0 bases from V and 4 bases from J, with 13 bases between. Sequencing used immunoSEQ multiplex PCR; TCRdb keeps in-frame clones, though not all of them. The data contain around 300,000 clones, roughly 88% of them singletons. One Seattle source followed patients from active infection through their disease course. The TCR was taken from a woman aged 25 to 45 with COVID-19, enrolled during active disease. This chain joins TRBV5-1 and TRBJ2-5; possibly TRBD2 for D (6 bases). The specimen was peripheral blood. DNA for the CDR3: TGCGCCAGCAGCTTGGATCCGGGGGATGGAGAGACCCAGTACTTC. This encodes CASSLDPGDGETQYF.